Listed here are 10 T cell receptor beta chains from one sample, sequenced in a study of cytomegalovirus exposure and HLA in healthy donors. Data came from immunoSEQ multiplex PCR; TCRdb stores just in-frame clones and leaves some out. The sample shows 190,000 or so clones, about 79% of them seen only once. Sequences were obtained from PBMCs. The receptor set was obtained from a young woman in good health and CMV-seropositive.

The J gene is TRBJ1-2, the V gene TRBV29-1, with 9 bases aligning to TRBD1. The CDR3 is 15 residues long. CDR1 and CDR2 from the germline V gene are SQVTM and ANQGSEA. The trim removed 6 bases at V and 5 bases at J, leaving 13 bases unmatched. The CDR3 region is CSVWGTQGAGYGYTF. CDR3 in DNA: TGCAGCGTGTGGGGAACACAGGGGGCTGGGTATGGCTACACCTTC.

V gene TRBV30 combines with J gene TRBJ1-3; TRBD1 might be the D (5 bases). Per the germline V gene, CDR1 is GTSNPN and CDR2 is SVGIG (reference sequence). CDR3 length equals 14 residues. The ends were cut back, 4 bases at V and 1 base at J, with 11 bases in the middle. This chain's CDR3 is CAWNIGGSGNTIYF. The CDR3 DNA reads as TGTGCCTGGAATATCGGGGGGTCTGGAAACACCATATATTTT.

This clone was counted a few times. V is TRBV6-5 and J is TRBJ1-1; the match to TRBD1 covers 7 bases. V shed 0 bases, J shed 5 bases, and the junction held 6 bases outside the gene matches. This CDR3 has 15 residues. Germline CDR1 is MNHEY and CDR2 is SVGAGI. CDR3 loop: CASSYSNDRATEAFF. The CDR3 nucleotides read TGTGCCAGCAGTTACTCGAATGACAGGGCGACTGAAGCTTTCTTT.

The V call is TRBV28, the J call TRBJ1-2, with 10 nucleotides matching TRBD1. From germline, CDR1 is MDHEN and CDR2 SYDVKM. With V trimmed by 5 bases and J by 6 bases, 3 bases remained unmatched. The CDR3 consists of 13 residues. The DNA of the CDR3 is TGTGCCAGCAGTCCGGGACAGGGGCATGGCTACACCTTC. It is translated as CASSPGQGHGYTF.

The chain carries TRBV30 and TRBJ1-1; tentatively, D is TRBD1 (5 bases). The V and J ends lost 0 bases and 5 bases respectively, with 13 bases between them. Per the germline V gene, CDR1 is GTSNPN and CDR2 is SVGIG (reference sequence). CDR3 length: 14 residues. The CDR3 spells CAWSVSGGWTEAFF. CDR3 bases: TGTGCCTGGAGTGTTTCCGGGGGTTGGACTGAAGCTTTCTTT.

The table lists this clone with a count of one. The rearrangement joins TRBV18 to TRBJ1-2, with a possible D match to TRBD1 (5 bases). This CDR3 has 14 residues. Trimming took off 3 bases at V and 2 bases at J, with 10 bases between the two ends. Per the germline V gene, CDR1 is KGHSH and CDR2 is LQKENI. CDR3 amino acids: CASSPIQENYGYTF. The CDR3 bases are TGTGCCAGCTCACCGATACAGGAAAACTATGGCTACACCTTC.

The rearrangement links TRBV5-5 to TRBJ1-5; D perhaps matches TRBD1 (5 bases). CDR3 length: 14 residues. V gave up 1 base and J gave up 2 bases, with 7 bases separating them. CDR1 is SGHKS, CDR2 YYEKEE, per germline (reference sequence). The CDR3 is CASSLTGGNQPQHF. DNA of the CDR3: TGTGCCAGCAGCTTGACGGGGGGCAATCAGCCCCAGCATTTT.

The J gene is TRBJ2-6, the V gene TRBV28; a possible D gene is TRBD2 (6 bases). The CDR3 extends over 15 amino acids. The ends were cut back, 2 bases at V and 2 bases at J, with 7 bases in the middle. Germline-derived CDR1 and CDR2 are MDHEN and SYDVKM. CDR3 amino acids: CASSLGGTGANVLTF. CDR3 in DNA: TGTGCCAGCAGTTTAGGGGGGACTGGGGCCAACGTCCTGACTTTC. The full variable domain, completed using reference TRBV28 and TRBJ2-6, is DVKVTQSSRYLVKRTGEKVFLECVQDMDHENMFWYRQDPGLGLRLIYFSYDVKMKEKGDIPEGYSVSREKKERFSLILESASTNQTSMYLCASSLGGTGANVLTFGAGSRLTVL.

This clone turned up a few times. This chain joins TRBV5-1 and TRBJ2-7; TRBD2 agrees at 10 bases. CDR1 is SGHRS and CDR2 is YFSETQ in the germline V gene. The length of the CDR3 is 14 residues. With V trimmed by 3 bases and J by 1 base, 1 base remained unmatched. The CDR3 DNA follows: TGCGCCAGCAGCTCACTAGCGGGATCCTACGAGCAGTACTTC. Translation: CASSSLAGSYEQYF. The variable domain in full, completed from reference TRBV5-1 and TRBJ2-7, reads KAGVTQTPRYLIKTRGQQVTLSCSPISGHRSVSWYQQTPGQGLQFLFEYFSETQRNKGNFPGRFSGRQFSNSRSEMNVSTLELGDSALYLCASSSLAGSYEQYFGPGTRLTVT.

This chain connects TRBV30 to TRBJ1-2; TRBD1 matches 7 bases. The germline V gene has CDR1 GTSNPN and CDR2 SVGIG (reference sequence). This CDR3 region has 15 residues. V shed 0 bases and J 6 bases; nucleotides not matched to a gene: 10. The CDR3 loop reads CAWSVGVRGSHGYTF. The CDR3 region has the DNA TGTGCCTGGAGTGTCGGTGTCAGGGGGTCGCATGGCTACACCTTC.